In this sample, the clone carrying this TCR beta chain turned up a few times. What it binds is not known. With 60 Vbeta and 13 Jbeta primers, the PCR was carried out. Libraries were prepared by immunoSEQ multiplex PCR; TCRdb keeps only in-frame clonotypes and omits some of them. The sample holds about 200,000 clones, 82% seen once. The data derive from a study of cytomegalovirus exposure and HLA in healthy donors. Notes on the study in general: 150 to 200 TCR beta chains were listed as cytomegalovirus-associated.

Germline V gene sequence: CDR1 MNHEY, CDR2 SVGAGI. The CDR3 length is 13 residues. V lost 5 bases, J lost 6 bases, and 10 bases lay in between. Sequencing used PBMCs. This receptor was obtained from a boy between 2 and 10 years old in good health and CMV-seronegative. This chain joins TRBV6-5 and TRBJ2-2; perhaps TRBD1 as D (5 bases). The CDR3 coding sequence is TGTGCCAGCAGTCAAGACAGAGCCGGGGAGCTGTTTTTT. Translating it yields CASSQDRAGELFF.